The clone carrying this T cell receptor (beta chain) was found once. TCRdb's copy holds only in-frame clones and misses some; the assay was immunoSEQ multiplex PCR. The data contain 8,500 to 14,000 clones, 76% of them singletons. There are 12 residues in the CDR3. V was trimmed by 8 bases and J by 5 bases, leaving 12 bases between them. Looked up from germline, CDR1 is LNHDA and CDR2 is SQIVND (reference sequence). This sample is part of a study of graft-versus-host responses after intestinal transplantation. Processing released intraepithelial and lamina propria lymphocytes from the graft tissue. This sequence was found in a human patient who received an intestinal transplant, so some T cells may come from the graft donor. Sequencing used ileum tissue, obtained 23 days after intestinal transplant. The rearrangement links TRBV19 to TRBJ1-2; TRBD1 is a possible D gene (6 bases). The CDR3 DNA sequence: TGTGCCAGTGGACAGCTTCCGTATGGCTACACCTTC. Translating it yields CASGQLPYGYTF.